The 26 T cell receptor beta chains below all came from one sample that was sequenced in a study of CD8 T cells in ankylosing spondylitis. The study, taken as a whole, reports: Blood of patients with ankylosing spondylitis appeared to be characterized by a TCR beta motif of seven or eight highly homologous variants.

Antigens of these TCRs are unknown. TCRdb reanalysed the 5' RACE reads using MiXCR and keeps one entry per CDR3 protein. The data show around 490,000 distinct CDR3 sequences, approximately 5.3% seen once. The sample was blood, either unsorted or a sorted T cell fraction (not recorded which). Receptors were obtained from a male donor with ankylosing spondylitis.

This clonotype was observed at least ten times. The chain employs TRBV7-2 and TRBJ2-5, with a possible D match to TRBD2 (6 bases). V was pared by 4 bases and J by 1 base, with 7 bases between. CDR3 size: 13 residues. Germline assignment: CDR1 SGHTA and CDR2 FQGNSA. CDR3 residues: CASSYGGQETQYF. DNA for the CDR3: TGTGCCAGCAGCTACGGGGGCCAAGAGACCCAGTACTTC. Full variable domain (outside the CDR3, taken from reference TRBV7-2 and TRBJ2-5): GAGVSQSPSNKVTEKGKDVELRCDPISGHTALYWYRQSLGQGLEFLIYFQGNSAPDKSGLPSDRFSAERTGGSVSTLTIQRTQQEDSAVYLCASSYGGQETQYFGPGTRLLVL.

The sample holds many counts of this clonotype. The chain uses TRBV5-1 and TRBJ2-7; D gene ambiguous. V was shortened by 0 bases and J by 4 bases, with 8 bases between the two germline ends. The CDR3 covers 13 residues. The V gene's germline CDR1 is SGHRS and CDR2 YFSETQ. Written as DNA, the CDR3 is TGCGCCAGCAGCTTGGGGGAACAATACGAGCAGTACTTC. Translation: CASSLGEQYEQYF.

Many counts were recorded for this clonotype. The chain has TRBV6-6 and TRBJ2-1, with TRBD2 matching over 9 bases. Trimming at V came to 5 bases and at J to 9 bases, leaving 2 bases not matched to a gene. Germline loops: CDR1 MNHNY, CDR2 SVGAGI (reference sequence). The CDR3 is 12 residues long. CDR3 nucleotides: TGTGCCAGCAGTATAGCGGGAGCTGAGCAGTTCTTC. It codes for CASSIAGAEQFF.

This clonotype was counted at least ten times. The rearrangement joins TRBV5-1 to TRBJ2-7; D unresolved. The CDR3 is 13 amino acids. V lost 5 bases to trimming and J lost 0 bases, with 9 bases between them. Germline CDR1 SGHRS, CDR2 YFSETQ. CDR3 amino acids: CASRSLSSYEQYF. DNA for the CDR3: TGCGCCAGCAGAAGCTTGAGCTCCTACGAGCAGTACTTC.

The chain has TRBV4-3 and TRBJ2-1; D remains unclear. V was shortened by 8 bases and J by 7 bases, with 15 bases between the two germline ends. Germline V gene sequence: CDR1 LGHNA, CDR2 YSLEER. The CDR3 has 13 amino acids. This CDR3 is CASSNVAGNEQFF. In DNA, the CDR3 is TGCGCCAGCTCGAACGTGGCCGGGAATGAGCAGTTCTTC.

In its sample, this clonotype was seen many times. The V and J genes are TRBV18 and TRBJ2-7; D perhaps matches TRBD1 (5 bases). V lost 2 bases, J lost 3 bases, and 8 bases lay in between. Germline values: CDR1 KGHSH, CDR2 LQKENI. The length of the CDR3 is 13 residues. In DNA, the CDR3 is TGTGCCAGCTCACCATTCGACAGCTACGAGCAGTACTTC. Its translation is CASSPFDSYEQYF.

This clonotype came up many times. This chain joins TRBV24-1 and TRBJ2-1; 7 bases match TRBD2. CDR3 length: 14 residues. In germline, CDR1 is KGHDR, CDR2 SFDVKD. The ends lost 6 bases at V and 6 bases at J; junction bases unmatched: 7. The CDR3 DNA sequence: TGTGCCACCAGTATAGGGGAGGGTGGCAATGAGCAGTTCTTC. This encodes CATSIGEGGNEQFF.

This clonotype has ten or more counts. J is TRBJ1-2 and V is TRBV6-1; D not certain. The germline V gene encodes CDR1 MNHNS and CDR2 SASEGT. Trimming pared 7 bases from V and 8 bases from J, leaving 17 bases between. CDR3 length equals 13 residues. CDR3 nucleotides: TGTGCCAGCACCCAGGACGGAAGAGGCGGCTACACCTTC. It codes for CASTQDGRGGYTF.

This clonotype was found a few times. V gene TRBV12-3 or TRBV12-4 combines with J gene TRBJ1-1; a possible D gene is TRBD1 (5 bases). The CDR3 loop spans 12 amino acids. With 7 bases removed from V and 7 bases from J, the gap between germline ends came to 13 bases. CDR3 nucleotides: TGTGCCAGCAACCTCGGGGGAGGTGAAGCTTTCTTT. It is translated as CASNLGGGEAFF.

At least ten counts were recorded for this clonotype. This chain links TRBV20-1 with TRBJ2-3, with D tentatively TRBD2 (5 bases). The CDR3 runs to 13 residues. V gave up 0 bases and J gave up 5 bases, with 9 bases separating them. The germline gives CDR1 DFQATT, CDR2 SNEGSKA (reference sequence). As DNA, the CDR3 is TGCAGTGCTAGAGACGGGGTGAGAGATACGCAGTATTTT. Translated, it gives CSARDGVRDTQYF.

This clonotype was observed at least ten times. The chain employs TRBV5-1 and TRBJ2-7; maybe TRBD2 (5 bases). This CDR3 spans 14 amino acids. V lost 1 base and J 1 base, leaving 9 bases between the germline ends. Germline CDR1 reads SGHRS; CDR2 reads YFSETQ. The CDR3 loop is CASSLYGGSYEQYF. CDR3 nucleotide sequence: TGCGCCAGCAGCTTGTACGGAGGTTCCTACGAGCAGTACTTC.

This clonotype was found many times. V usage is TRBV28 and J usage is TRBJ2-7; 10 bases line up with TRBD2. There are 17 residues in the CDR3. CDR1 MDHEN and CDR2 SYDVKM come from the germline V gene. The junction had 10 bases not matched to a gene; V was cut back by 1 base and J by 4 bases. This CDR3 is CASSLYGLAGERYEQYF. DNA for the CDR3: TGTGCCAGCAGTTTATATGGGCTAGCGGGAGAAAGATACGAGCAGTACTTC. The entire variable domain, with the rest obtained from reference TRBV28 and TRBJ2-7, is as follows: DVKVTQSSRYLVKRTGEKVFLECVQDMDHENMFWYRQDPGLGLRLIYFSYDVKMKEKGDIPEGYSVSREKKERFSLILESASTNQTSMYLCASSLYGLAGERYEQYFGPGTRLTVT.

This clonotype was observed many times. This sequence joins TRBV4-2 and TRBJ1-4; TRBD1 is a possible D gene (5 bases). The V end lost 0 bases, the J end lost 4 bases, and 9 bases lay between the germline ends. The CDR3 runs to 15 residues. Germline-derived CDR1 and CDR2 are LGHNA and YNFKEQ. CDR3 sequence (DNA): TGTGCCAGCAGCCAAGATACAGGCTTTAATGAAAAACTGTTTTTT. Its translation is CASSQDTGFNEKLFF.

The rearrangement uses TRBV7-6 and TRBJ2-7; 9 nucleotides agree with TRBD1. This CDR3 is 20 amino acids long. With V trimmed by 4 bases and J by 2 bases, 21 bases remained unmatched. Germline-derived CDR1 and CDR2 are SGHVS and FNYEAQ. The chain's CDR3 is CASSSVPFWTGESLAYEQYF. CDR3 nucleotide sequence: TGTGCCAGCAGCTCCGTACCCTTTTGGACAGGGGAATCCCTAGCCTACGAGCAGTACTTC.

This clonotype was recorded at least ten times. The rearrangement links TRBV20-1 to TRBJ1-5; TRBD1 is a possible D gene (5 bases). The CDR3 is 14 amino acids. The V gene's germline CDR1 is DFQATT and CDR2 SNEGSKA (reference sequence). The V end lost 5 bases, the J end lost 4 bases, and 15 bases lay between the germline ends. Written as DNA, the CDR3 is TGCAGTGCTGGTAGAGACAGCCTTAATCAGCCCCAGCATTTT. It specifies CSAGRDSLNQPQHF.

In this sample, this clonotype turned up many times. CDR3 in amino acids: CASAGGSTDTQYF. In DNA, the CDR3 is TGTGCCAGCGCCGGGGGAAGCACAGATACGCAGTATTTT. The V call is TRBV12-3 or TRBV12-4, the J call TRBJ2-3; D possibly corresponds to TRBD2 (6 bases). Trimming shortened V by 8 bases and J by 0 bases, and 9 bases separated the two germline ends. This CDR3 region has 13 residues.

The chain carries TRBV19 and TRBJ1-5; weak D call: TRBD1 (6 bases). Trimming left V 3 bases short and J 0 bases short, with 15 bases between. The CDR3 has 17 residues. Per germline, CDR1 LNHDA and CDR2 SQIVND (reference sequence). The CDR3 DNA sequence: TGTGCCAGTAGTATCCGCGCAGGGGAGTATAGCAATCAGCCCCAGCATTTT. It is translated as CASSIRAGEYSNQPQHF.

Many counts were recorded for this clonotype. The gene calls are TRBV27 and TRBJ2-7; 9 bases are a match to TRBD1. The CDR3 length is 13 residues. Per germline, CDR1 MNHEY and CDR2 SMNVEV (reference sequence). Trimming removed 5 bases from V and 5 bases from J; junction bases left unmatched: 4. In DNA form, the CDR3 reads TGTGCCAGCAGTCCGGGACAGGGCCACGAGCAGTACTTC. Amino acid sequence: CASSPGQGHEQYF.

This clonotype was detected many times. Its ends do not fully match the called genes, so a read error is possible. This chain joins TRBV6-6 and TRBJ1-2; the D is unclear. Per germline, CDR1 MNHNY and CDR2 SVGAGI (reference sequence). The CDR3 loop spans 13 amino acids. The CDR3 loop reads CASSQYIGREAFF. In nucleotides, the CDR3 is TGTGCCAGCAGTCAATACATAGGAAGGGAGGCCTTCTTC.

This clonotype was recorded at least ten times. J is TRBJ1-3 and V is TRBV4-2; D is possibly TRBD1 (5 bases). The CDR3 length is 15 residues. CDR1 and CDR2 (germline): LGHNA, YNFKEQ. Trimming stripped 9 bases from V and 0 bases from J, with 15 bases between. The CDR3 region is CASHGTDSSGNTIYF. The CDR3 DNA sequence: TGTGCCAGTCATGGGACCGACAGCTCTGGAAACACCATATATTTT.

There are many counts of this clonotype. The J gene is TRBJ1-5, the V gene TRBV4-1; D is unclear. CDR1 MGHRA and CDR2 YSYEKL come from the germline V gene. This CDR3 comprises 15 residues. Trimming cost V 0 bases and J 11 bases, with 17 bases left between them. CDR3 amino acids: CASSQEPGRRIAQHF. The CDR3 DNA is TGCGCCAGCAGCCAAGAACCAGGTAGAAGAATCGCCCAGCATTTT.

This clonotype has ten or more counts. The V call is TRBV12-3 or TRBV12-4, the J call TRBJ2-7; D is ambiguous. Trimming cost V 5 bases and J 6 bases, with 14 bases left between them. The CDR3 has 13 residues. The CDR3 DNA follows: TGTGCCAGCAGTCTATGGGATCGGCGCGAGCAGTACTTC. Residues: CASSLWDRREQYF.

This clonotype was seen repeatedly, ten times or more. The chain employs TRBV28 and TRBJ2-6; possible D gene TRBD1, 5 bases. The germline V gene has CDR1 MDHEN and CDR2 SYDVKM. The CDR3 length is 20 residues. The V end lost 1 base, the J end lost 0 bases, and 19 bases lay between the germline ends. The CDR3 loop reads CASSLYGRARESSGANVLTF. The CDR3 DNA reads TGTGCCAGCAGTTTATATGGCAGGGCAAGAGAGAGCTCTGGGGCCAACGTCCTGACTTTC.

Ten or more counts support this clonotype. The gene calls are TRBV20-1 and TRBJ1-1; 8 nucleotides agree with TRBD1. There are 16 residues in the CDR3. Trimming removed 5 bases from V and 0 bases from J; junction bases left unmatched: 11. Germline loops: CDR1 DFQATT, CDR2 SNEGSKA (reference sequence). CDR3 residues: CSAPNSRQGLNTEAFF. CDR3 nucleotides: TGCAGTGCTCCCAACTCCCGACAGGGGTTGAACACTGAAGCTTTCTTT.

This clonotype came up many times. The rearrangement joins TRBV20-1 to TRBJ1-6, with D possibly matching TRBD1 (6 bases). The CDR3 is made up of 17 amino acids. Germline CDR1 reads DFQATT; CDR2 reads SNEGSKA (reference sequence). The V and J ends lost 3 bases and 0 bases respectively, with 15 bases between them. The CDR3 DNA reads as TGCAGTGCTAGGGCTCGAGACAGGAGCTCCTATAATTCACCCCTCCACTTT. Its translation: CSARARDRSSYNSPLHF.

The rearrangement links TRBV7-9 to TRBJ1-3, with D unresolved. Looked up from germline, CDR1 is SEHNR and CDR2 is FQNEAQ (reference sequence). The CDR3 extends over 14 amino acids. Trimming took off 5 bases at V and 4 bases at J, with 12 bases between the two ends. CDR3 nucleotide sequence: TGTGCCAGCAGCCCCGTGACTTCCGGAAACACCATATATTTT. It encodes CASSPVTSGNTIYF. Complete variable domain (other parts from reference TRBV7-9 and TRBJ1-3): DTGVSQNPRHKITKRGQNVTFRCDPISEHNRLYWYRQTLGQGPEFLTYFQNEAQLEKSRLLSDRFSAERPKGSFSTLEIQRTEQGDSAMYLCASSPVTSGNTIYFGEGSWLTVV.